The T cell receptor (beta chain) described here comes from a study of OX40 agonist ivuxolimab in advanced cancers. The wider study: It was ivuxolimab, an agonistic anti-OX40 (CD134) antibody, that patients were treated with. Patients with hepatocellular carcinoma, melanoma, renal cell or head and neck cancer made up the dose-escalation patients. Patients were roughly 81% male with ages about 23 to 90, mean about 65.

Generated by immunoSEQ multiplex PCR, the TCRdb table keeps only in-frame clones and is missing some. Among tens of thousands of clones listed, approximately 87% were seen once. CDR1 ENHRY and CDR2 SYGVKD come from the germline V gene. V lost 6 bases and J 3 bases, leaving 13 bases between the germline ends. The CDR3 has 14 residues. The sequence came from an adult with an advanced solid tumor such as melanoma, head and neck, liver or kidney cancer. The genes are TRBV10-3 and TRBJ2-3; D gene uncertain. Sequencing was performed on CD4+ or CD8+ T cells sorted from blood, taken in a trial of the OX40 agonist ivuxolimab. The CDR3 DNA follows: TGTGCCATCAGCTCAATGGTCAGTACAGATACGCAGTATTTT. This translates into CAISSMVSTDTQYF.